This entry is about one T cell receptor (beta chain). This table comes from immunoSEQ multiplex PCR, and its TCRdb copy is limited to in-frame clones, with some not included. The top ten clones hold 59% of a sample with roughly 38,000 clones, about 86% of them seen once. The data originate from a study of blood T cell repertoires in COVID-19. CDR1 and CDR2 (germline): SGDLS, YYNGEE. The ends lost 3 bases at V and 0 bases at J; junction bases unmatched: 5. CDR3 length: 15 residues. The gene calls are TRBV9 and TRBJ2-5; 7 bases match TRBD1. Specimen: peripheral blood. The receptor was isolated from a man in his 70s with acute or convalescent COVID-19. CDR3 amino acids: CASSGDRADQETQYF. The CDR3 region has the DNA TGTGCCAGCAGCGGAGACAGGGCGGACCAAGAGACCCAGTACTTC.